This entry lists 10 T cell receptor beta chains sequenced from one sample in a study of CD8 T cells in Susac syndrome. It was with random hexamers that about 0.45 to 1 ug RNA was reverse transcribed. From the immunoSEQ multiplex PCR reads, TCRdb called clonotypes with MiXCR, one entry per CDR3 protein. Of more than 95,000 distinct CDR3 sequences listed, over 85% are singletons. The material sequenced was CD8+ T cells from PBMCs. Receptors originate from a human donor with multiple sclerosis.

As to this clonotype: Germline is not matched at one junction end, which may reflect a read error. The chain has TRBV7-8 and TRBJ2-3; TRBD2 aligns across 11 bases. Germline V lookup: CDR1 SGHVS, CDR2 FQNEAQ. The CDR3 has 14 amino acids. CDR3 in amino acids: CASSIAGGPDTQYF. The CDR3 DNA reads TGTGCCAGCAGCATAGCGGGAGGGCCAGATACGCAGTATTTT.

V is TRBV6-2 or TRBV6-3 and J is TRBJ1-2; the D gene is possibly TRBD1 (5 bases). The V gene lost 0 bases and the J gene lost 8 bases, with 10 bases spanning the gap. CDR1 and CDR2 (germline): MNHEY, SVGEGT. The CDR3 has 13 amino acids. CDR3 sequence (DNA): TGTGCCAGCAGTTACTCCTGGGACTGGGGCTACACCTTC. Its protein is CASSYSWDWGYTF.

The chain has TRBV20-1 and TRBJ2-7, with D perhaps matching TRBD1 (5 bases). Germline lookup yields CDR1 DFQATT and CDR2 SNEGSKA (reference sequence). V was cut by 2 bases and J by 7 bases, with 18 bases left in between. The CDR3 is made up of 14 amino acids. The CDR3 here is CSARPLRTPWEQYF. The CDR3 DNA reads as TGCAGTGCTAGACCTCTTAGGACACCCTGGGAGCAGTACTTC.

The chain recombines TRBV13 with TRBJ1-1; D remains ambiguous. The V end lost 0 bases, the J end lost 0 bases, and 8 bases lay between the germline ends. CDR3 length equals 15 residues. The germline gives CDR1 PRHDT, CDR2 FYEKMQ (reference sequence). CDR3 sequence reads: CASSLGLGMNTEAFF. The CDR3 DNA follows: TGTGCCAGCAGCTTAGGCCTAGGGATGAACACTGAAGCTTTCTTT. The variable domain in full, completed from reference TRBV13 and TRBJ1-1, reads AAGVIQSPRHLIKEKRETATLKCYPIPRHDTVYWYQQGPGQDPQFLISFYEKMQSDKGSIPDRFSAQQFSDYHSELNMSSLELGDSALYFCASSLGLGMNTEAFFGQGTRLTVV.

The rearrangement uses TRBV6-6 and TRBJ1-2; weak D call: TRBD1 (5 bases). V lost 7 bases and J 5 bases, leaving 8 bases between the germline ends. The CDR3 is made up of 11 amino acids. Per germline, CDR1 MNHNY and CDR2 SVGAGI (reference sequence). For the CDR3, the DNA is TGTGCCAGCATGGAGGGGTATGGCTACACCTTC. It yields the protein CASMEGYGYTF.

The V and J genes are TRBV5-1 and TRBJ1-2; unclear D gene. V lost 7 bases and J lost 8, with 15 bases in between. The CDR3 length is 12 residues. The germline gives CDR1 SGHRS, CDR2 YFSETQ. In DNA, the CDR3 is TGCGCCAGCGGCCAAGGCGGGTTAGGCTACACCTTC. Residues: CASGQGGLGYTF.

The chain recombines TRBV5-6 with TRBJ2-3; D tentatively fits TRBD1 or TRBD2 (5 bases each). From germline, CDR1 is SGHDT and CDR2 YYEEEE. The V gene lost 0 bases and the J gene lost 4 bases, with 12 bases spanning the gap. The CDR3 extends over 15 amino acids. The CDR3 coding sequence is TGTGCCAGCAGCTTGGAAATCAGGGACGCAGATACGCAGTATTTT. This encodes CASSLEIRDADTQYF.

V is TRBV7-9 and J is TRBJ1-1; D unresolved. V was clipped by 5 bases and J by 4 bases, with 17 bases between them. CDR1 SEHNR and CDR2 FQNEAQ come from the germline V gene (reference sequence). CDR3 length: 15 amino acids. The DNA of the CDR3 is TGTGCCAGCAGCCACGGGGAGGAGGTGATCACTGAAGCTTTCTTT. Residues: CASSHGEEVITEAFF.

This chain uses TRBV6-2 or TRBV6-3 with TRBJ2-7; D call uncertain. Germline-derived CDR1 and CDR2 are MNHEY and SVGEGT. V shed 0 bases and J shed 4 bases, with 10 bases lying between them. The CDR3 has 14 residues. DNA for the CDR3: TGTGCCAGCAGTTACTCGGGCAACTATTACGAGCAGTACGTC. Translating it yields CASSYSGNYYEQYV.

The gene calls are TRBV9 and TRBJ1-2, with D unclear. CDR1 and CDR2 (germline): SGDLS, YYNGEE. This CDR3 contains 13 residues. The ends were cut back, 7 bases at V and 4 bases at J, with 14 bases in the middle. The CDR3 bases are TGTGCCAGCGGCGGGCCGGGTCCCTATGGCTACACCTTC. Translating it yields CASGGPGPYGYTF.